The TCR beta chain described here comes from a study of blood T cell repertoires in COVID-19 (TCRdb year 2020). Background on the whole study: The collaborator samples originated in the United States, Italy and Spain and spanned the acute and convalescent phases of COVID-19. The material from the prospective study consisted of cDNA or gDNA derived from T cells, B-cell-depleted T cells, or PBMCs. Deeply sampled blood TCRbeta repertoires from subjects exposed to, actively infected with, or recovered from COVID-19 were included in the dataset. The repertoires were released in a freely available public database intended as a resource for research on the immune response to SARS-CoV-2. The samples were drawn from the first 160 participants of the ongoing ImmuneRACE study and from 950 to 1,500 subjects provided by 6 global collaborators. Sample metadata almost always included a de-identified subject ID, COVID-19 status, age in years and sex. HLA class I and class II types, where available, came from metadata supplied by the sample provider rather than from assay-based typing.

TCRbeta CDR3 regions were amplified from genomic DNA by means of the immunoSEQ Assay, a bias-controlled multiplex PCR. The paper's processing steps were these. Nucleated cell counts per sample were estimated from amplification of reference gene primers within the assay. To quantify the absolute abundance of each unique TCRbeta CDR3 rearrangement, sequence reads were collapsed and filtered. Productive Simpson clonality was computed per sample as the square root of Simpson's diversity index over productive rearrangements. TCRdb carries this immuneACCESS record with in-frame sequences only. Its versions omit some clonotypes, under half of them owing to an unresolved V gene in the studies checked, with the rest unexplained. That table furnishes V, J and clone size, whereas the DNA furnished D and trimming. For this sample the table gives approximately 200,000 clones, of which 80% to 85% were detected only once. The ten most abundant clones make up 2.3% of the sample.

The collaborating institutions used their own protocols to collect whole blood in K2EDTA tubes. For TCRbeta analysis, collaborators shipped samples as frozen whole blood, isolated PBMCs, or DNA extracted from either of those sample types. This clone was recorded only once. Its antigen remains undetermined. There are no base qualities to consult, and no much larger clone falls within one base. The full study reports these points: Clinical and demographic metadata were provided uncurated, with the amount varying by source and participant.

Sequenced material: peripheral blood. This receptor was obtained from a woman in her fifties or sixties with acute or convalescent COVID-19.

The nucleotides are TGTGCCAGTAAGGCGGATACCTCGCTTGCTTATGGCTACACCTTC. Translated, it reads CASKADTSLAYGYTF. In this chain, TRBV19 is recombined with TRBJ1-2; the D gene assignment is ambiguous. CDR1 and CDR2 (LNHDA, SQIVND) derive from the germline V gene (reference sequence). The junction carries 20 bases between V and J, which are trimmed by 7 bases and 5 bases respectively. There are 15 amino acids in the CDR3, from cysteine to phenylalanine inclusive. The CDR3 DNA has 45 bases and is translated from base 1.